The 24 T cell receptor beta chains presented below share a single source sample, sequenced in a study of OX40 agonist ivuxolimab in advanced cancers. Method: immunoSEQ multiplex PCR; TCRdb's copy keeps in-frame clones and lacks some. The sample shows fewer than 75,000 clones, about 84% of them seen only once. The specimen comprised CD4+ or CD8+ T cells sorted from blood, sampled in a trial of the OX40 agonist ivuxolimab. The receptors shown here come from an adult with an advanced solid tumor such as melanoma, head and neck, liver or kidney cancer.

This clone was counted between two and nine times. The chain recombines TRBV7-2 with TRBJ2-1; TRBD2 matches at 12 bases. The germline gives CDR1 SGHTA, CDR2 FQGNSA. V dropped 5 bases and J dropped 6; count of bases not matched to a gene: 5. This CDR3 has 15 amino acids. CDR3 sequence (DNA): TGTGCCAGCAGCCCCTCTAGCGGGGGGGCCAATGAGCAGTTCTTC. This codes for CASSPSSGGANEQFF.

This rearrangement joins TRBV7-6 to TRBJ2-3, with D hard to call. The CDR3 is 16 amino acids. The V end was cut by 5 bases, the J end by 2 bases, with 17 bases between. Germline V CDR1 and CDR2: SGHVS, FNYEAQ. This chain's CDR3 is CASSTQSGLVTDTQYF. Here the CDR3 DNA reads TGTGCCAGCAGCACGCAGTCTGGTCTTGTCACAGATACGCAGTATTTT.

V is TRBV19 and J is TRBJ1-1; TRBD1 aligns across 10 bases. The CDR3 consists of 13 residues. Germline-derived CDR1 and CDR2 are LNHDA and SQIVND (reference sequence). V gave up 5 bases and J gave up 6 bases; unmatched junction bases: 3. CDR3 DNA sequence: TGTGCCAGTAGTTTGACAGGGGGCTCTGAAGCTTTCTTT. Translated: CASSLTGGSEAFF.

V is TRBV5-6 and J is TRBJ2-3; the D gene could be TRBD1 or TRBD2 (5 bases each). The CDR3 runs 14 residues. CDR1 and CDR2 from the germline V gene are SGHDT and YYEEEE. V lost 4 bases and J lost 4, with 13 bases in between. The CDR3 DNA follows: TGTGCCAGCAGCCGGGGCTGGGCCTCAGATACGCAGTATTTT. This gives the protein CASSRGWASDTQYF.

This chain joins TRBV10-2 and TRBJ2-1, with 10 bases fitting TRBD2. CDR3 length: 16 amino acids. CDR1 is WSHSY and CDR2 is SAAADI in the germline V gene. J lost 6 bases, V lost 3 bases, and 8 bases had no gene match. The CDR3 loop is CASSDPGLAGANEQFF. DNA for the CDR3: TGCGCCAGCAGTGACCCGGGGCTAGCGGGAGCCAATGAGCAGTTCTTC.

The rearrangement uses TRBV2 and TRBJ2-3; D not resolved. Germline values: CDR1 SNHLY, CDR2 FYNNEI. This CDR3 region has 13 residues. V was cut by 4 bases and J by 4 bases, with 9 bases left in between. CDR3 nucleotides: TGTGCCAGCAGTGCGGACCTCCCAGATACGCAGTATTTT. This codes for CASSADLPDTQYF.

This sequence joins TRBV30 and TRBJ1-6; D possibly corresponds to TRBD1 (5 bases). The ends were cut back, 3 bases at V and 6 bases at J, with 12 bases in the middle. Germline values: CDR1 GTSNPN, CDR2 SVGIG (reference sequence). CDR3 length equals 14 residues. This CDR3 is CAWRGSGSNSPLHF. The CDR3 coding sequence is TGTGCCTGGAGAGGGTCAGGGAGTAATTCACCCCTCCACTTT.

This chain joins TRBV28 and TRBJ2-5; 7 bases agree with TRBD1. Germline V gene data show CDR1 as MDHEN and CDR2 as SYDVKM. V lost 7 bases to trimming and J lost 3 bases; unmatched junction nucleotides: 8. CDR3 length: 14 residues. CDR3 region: CASTRTGDKETQYF. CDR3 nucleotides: TGTGCCAGCACCCGCACAGGGGACAAAGAGACCCAGTACTTC.

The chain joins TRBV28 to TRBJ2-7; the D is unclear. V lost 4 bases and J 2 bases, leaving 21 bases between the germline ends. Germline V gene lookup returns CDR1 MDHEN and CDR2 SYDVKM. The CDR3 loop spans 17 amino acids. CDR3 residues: CASSSPWGSTGTYEQYF. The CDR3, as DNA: TGTGCCAGCAGTTCCCCCTGGGGATCCACGGGCACCTACGAGCAGTACTTC.

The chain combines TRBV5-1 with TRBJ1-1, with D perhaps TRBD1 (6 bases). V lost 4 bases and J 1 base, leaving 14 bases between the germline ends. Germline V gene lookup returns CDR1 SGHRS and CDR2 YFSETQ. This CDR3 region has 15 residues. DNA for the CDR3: TGCGCCAGCAGCCCGGGGGGGACATCGAACACTGAAGCTTTCTTT. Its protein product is CASSPGGTSNTEAFF.

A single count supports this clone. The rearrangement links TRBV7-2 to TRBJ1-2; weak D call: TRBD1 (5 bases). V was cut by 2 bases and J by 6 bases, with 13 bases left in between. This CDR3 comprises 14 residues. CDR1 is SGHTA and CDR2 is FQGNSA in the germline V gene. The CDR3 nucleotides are TGTGCCAGCAGCTTATTCTCCTGGGGGGATGGCTACACCTTC. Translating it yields CASSLFSWGDGYTF. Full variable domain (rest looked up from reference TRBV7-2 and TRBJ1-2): GAGVSQSPSNKVTEKGKDVELRCDPISGHTALYWYRQSLGQGLEFLIYFQGNSAPDKSGLPSDRFSAERTGGSVSTLTIQRTQQEDSAVYLCASSLFSWGDGYTFGSGTRLTVV.

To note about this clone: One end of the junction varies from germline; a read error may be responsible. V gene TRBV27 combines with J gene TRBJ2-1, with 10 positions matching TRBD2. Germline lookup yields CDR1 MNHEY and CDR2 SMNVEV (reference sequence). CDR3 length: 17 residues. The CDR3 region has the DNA TGTGCCAGCAGTCCCCGGACTAGCGGCAGCTCCTACAATGGGCAGTTCTTC. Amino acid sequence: CASSPRTSGSSYNGQFF.

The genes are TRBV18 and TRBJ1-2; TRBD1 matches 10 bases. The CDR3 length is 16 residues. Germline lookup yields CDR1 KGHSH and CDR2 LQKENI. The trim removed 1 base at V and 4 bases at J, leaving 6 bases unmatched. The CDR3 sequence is CASSPLGTGEFYGYTF. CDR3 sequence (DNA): TGTGCCAGCTCACCACTAGGGACAGGGGAGTTCTATGGCTACACCTTC.

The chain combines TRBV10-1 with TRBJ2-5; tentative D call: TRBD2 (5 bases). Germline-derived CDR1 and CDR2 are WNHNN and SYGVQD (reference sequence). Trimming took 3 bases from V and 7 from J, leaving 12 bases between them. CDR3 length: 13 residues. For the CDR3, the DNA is TGCGCCAGCAGTGATATTATTCGGGGGACCCAGTACTTC. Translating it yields CASSDIIRGTQYF.

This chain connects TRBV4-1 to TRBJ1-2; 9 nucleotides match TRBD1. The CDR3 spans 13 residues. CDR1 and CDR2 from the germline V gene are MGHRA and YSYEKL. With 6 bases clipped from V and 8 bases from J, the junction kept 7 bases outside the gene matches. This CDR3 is CASRPGTGSGYTF. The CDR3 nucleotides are TGCGCCAGCAGACCCGGGACAGGGAGCGGCTACACCTTC.

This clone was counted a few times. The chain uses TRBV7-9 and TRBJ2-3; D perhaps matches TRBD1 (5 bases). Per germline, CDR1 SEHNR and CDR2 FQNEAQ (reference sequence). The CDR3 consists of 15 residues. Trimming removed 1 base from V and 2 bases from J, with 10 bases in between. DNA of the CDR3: TGTGCCAGCAGCTTAGTCCAGGGCTTCACAGATACGCAGTATTTT. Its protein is CASSLVQGFTDTQYF.

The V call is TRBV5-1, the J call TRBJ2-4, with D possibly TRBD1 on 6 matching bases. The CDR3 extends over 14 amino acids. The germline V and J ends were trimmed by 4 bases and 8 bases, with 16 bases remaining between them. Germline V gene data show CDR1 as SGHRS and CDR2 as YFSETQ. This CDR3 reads CASSPGTTGDIQYF. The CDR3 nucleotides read TGCGCCAGCAGCCCCGGGACAACTGGGGACATTCAGTACTTC.

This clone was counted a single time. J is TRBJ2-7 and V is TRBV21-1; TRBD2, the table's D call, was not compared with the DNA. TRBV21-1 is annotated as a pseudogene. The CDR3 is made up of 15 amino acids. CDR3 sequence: CASSLEPPCSYEQYV. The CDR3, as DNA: TGTGCCAGCAGCCTGGAGCCGCCCTGCTCCTACGAGCAGTACGTC.

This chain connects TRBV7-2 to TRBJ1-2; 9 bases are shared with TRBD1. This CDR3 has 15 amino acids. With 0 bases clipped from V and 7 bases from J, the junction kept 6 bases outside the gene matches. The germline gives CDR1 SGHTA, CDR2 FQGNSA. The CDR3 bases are TGTGCCAGCAGCTTAGCACAGACAGGGGGTGGTGGCTACACCTTC. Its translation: CASSLAQTGGGGYTF.

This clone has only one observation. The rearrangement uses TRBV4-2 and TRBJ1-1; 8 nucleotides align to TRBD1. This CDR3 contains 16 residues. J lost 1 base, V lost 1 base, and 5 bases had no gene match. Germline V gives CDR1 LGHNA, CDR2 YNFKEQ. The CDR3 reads CASSQARTGKNTEAFF. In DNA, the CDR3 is TGTGCCAGCAGCCAAGCTCGGACAGGGAAGAACACTGAAGCTTTCTTT.

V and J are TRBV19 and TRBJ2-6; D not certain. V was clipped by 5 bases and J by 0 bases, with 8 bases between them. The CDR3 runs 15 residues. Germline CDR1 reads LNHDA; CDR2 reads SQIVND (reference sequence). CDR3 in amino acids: CASSAWLSGANVLTF. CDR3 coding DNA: TGTGCCAGTAGTGCCTGGCTCTCTGGGGCCAACGTCCTGACTTTC.

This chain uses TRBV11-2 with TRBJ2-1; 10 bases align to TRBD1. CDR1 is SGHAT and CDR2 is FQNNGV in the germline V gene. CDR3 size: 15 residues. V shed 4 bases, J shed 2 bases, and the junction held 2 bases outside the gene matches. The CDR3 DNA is TGTGCCAGCAGCTCGGACAGGGGGGCCTACAATGAGCAGTTCTTC. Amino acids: CASSSDRGAYNEQFF.

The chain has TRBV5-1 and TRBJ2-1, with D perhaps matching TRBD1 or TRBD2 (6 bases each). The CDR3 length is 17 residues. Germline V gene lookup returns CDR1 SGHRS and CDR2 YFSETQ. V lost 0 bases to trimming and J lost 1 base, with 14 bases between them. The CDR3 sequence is CASSLAGGSMSYNEQFF. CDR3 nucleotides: TGCGCCAGCAGCTTGGCCGGGGGCTCGATGTCCTACAATGAGCAGTTCTTC.

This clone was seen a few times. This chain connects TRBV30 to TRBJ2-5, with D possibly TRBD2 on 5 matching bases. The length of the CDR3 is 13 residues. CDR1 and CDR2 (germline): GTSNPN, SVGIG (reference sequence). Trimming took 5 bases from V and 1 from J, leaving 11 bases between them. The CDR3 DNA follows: TGTGCCTGGGCGGGCTCTTTCCAAGAGACCCAGTACTTC. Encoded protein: CAWAGSFQETQYF.